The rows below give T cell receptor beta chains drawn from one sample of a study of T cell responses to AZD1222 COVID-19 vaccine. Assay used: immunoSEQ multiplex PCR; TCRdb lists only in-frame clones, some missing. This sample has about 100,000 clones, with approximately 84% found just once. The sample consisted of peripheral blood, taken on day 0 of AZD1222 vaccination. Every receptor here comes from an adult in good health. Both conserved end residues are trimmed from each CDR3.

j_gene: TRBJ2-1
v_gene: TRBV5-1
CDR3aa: ASSLDGRVAEQF

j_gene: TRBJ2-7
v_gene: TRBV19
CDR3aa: ASGRGGSSYEQY

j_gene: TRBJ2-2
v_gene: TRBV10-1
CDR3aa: ASRDQGPTGELF

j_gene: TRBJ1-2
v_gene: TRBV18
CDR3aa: ASSPPSRAVMSYT

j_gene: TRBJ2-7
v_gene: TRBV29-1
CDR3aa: SVSEGPSYEQY

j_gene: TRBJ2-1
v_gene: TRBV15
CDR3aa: ATSRVGLSAGEQF

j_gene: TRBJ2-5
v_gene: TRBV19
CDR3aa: ASSIGRQGQETQY

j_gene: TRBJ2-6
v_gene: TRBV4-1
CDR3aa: ASSQGRSGANVLT

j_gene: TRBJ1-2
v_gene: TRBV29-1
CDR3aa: SVDEGQGNYGYT

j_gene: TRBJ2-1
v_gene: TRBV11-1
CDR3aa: ASSLKTGYNEQF

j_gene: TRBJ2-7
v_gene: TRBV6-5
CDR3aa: ASSPGTGKHEQY

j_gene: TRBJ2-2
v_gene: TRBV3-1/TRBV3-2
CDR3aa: ASSQGTWDRNTGELF

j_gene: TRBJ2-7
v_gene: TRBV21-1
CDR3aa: ASSKVSPPVIHRGPYEQY

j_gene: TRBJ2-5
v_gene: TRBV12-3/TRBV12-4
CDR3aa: ASSLGNGYTN

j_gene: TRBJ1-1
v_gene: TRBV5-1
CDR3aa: ASSGLSNTEAF

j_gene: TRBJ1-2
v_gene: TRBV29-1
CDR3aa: SVDDGTAYGYT

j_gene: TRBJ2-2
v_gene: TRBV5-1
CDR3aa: ASRRQGAGGSNTGELF

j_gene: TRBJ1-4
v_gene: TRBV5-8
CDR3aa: ASSWDRGGEKLF

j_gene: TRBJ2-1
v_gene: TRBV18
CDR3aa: ASSPPGGTYNEQF

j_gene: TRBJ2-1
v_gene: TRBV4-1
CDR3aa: ASSQDIRGLHNEQF

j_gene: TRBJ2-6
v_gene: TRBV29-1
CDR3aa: SVDSSGANVLT

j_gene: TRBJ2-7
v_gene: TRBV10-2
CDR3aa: ASSETQGDYEQY

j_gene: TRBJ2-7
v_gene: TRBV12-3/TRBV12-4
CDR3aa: ASSFLVRGEQY

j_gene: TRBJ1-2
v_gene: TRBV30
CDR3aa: AWGLGWNYGYT

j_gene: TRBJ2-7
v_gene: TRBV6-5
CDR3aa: ASLGHLSSYEQY

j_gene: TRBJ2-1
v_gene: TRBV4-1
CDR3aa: ASSQEWLAGYNEQF

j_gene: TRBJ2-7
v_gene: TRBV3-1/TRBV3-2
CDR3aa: ASSPVRGYEQY

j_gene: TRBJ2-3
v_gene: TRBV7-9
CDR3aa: ASSLAARASGREDTQY

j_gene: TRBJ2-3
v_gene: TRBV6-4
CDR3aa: ASSGTSGRDTQY

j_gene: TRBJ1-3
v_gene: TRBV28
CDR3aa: ASEGLTNSGNTIY

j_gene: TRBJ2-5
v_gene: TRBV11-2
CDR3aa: ASSLGLAGSVQETQY

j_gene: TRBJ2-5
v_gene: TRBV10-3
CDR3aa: ATSPGEETQY

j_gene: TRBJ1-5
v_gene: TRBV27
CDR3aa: ASSLYGSNQPQH

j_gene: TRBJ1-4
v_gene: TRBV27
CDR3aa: ASRGQNEKLF

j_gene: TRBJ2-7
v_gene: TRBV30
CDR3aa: ACRTGNYEQY

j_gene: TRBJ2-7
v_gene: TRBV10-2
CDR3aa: ASTDHVGVYEQY

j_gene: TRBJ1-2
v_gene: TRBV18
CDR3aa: ASSPPAGGNYGYT

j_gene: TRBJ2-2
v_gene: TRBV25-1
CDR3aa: ASSVLDLGELF

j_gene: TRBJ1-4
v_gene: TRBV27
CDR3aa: ASRTGGWKEKLF

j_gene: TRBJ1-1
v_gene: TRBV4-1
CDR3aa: ASSQDTRVNTEAF

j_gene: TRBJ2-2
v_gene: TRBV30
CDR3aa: AWYPKNTGELF

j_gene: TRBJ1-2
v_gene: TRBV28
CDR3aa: ASREERLLGYT

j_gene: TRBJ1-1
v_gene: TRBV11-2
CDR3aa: ASSLSGDPGHWRTEAF

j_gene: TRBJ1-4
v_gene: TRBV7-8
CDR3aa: ASSLVRSTNEKLF

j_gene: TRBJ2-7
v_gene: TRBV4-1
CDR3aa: ASSLTGTDLYEQY

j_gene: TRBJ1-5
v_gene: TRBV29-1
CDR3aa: SAHSGQTNQPQH

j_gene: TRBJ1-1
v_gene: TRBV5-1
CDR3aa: ASSTGNRGTEAF

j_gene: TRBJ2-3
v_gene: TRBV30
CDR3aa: AWSNPSSGRTDTQY

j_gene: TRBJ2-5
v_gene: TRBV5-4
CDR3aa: ASSFGLQGALETQY

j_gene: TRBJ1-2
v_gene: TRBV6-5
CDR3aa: ASTTLQAGGGYT

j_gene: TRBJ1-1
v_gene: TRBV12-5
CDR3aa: ASGPQDRPNTEAF

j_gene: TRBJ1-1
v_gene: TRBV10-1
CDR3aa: ASRESELTEAF

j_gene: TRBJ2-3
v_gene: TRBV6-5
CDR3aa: ASKGLEHTDTQY

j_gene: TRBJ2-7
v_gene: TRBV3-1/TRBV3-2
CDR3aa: ASSQGPLAGIYEQY

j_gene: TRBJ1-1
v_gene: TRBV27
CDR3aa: ASRVRSAMNTEAF

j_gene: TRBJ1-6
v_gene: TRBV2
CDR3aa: ASSEAISPLH

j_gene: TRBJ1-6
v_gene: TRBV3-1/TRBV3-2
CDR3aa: ASSQDLSDNEVSPLH

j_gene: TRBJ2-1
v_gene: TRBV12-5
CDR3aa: ASGLVGTERPNEQF

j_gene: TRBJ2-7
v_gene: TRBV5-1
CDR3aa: ASSLGYRAHEQY

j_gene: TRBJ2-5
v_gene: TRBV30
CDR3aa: AWTGGVAGGETQY